A selection of T cell receptor beta chains follows, all from one sample in a study of T cell repertoires in cytomegalovirus infection. TCRdb fed the reads into MiXCR, producing one record per CDR3 protein. Of around 290,000 distinct CDR3 sequences in the sample, under 30% were seen once. The sequencing sample was made of PBMCs. These receptors were taken from a human donor in good health (CMV status not recorded). Some clones in this sample may be carry-over from other donors' samples. The conserved cysteine and the conserved F or W are not part of the CDR3 here.

V,J,CDR3
TRBV7-2,TRBJ2-1,ASSLISGGYNEQF
TRBV7-2,TRBJ2-1,ASRLVAGGTYNEQF
TRBV28,TRBJ2-5,ASSLQGRPETQY
TRBV7-4,TRBJ2-3,ASRLSTDTQY
TRBV20-1,TRBJ2-3,SARDQREANTQY
TRBV28,TRBJ1-5,ASRAPRAGRGQPQH
TRBV9,TRBJ2-5,ASSVDGETQY
TRBV10-3,TRBJ2-1,AISRGLAGEGEQF
TRBV7-2,TRBJ2-3,ASSVRLAGLTDTQY
TRBV5-4,TRBJ2-1,ASTLAGSSYNEQF
TRBV29-1,TRBJ2-5,SVEDAPGGTQY
TRBV7-2,TRBJ2-1,ASSVGGLAGLYNEQF
TRBV20-1,TRBJ2-7,SARDLGFSYEQY
TRBV6-2/TRBV6-3,TRBJ2-7,ASTRGTLSYEQY
TRBV28,TRBJ2-2,ASRQYTGELF
TRBV6-1,TRBJ2-3,ASSALGTGGTDTQY
TRBV29-1,TRBJ2-1,SVETYNEQF
TRBV19,TRBJ1-5,ASSTRVIQPQH
TRBV6-1,TRBJ1-1,ASTRQGTAF
TRBV6-2/TRBV6-3,TRBJ1-1,ASNYPAGANTEAF
TRBV20-1,TRBJ2-7,SARKAGGLLSEQY
TRBV28,TRBJ2-1,ASTYMSEQF
TRBV7-3,TRBJ2-3,ASSLTKGDTQY
TRBV7-9,TRBJ1-4,ASSLAKVNEKLF
TRBV6-6,TRBJ2-5,ASGRAGGQETQY
TRBV18,TRBJ2-7,ASSPKGLVHEQY
TRBV20-1,TRBJ2-5,SARDRGTVGLADQETQY
TRBV7-2,TRBJ2-1,ASSPTPNEQF
TRBV7-9,TRBJ2-3,ASSFRDRGLGDTQY
TRBV25-1,TRBJ2-5,ASSEGLAGVETQY
TRBV12-3/TRBV12-4,TRBJ2-5,ASSLGRGELVVETQY
TRBV10-3,TRBJ1-5,ASSDSFQPQH
TRBV7-6,TRBJ1-5,ASSLAPPTGTSQPQH
TRBV29-1,TRBJ2-5,SVEAPASGTGTQY
TRBV19,TRBJ2-2,ATKRLAGNTGELF
TRBV20-1,TRBJ1-1,SARTGETEAF
TRBV7-2,TRBJ2-1,ASIPRRETTAAFHEQF
TRBV20-1,TRBJ2-1,SARELPSKEQF
TRBV7-7,TRBJ2-5,ASSSTAGTGEETQY
TRBV11-2,TRBJ2-3,ASSHSLATDTQY
TRBV20-1,TRBJ2-3,SARDPRGAGGADTQY
TRBV7-9,TRBJ1-1,ASSPRAPLNTEAF
TRBV7-2,TRBJ1-2,ASTLPVGYGYT
TRBV7-2,TRBJ2-1,ASSLRGGDGRQF
TRBV7-9,TRBJ2-7,ASSFQLLSYVQY